This T cell receptor beta chain was sequenced during a study of regulatory T cells in long-lasting Graves disease. In the study overall: Prior antithyroid drug treatment in newly diagnosed Graves' patients lasted under 3 months. Study outcomes and limitations: TRBV28, TRBJ1-2 and TRBJ2-5 emerged as the favored segments in persistent disease.

In regard to this clonotype: The antigen is unknown.

V shed 4 bases, J shed 2 bases, and the junction held 4 bases outside the gene matches. The CDR3 runs to 16 residues. Looked up from germline, CDR1 is ENHRY and CDR2 is SYGVKD. Sample time point: newly diagnosed GD, antithyroid drugs for less than 3 months. Making the TCR library involved RNA that had been extracted from PBMCs. According to the study, TCR beta libraries were built with iRepertoire HTBI primers and CDR3-region Arm-PCR. MiXCR was run by TCRdb on the multiplex PCR reads, yielding one entry per CDR3 protein. The sample records about 450,000 distinct CDR3 sequences, approximately 14% being singletons. The sample was also linked to a second study, of T cells in Graves' hyperthyroidism and ophthalmopathy. From that paper: The primer set for the first-round RT-PCR of the TCR CDR3 was HTBI. Among clonotypes expanded in thyroid above 0.001, most were also found in blood.

Sample: peripheral blood mononuclear cells (PBMCs), taken at new diagnosis, from a patient treated with antithyroid drugs. This receptor was identified in a woman aged 45-60 years with Graves disease. This chain links TRBV10-3 with TRBJ1-6; 8 nucleotides align to TRBD1. The CDR3 nucleotides are TGTGCCATCAGTGGGACAGGGAGTCCCTATAATTCACCCCTCCACTTT. As protein: CAISGTGSPYNSPLHF.